These 28 T cell receptor beta chains were sequenced from one sample in a study of control samples from healthy donors and cancer patients. Measured with immunoSEQ multiplex PCR; TCRdb has only the in-frame clones, and not every one. The sample has about 85,000 clones, 85% to 90% seen once. Specimen: blood. The receptors stem from a woman in her sixties in good health.

The chain carries TRBV5-1 and TRBJ1-1, with TRBD1 matching 9 bases. Germline CDR1 is SGHRS and CDR2 is YFSETQ. CDR3 length equals 16 residues. V shed 4 bases and J 3 bases; nucleotides not matched to a gene: 10. CDR3 in DNA: TGCGCCAGCAGCCCGGACAGGGGAATGGATTACACTGAAGCTTTCTTT. Its translation: CASSPDRGMDYTEAFF.

The chain carries TRBV10-3 and TRBJ2-3; the match to TRBD2 covers 14 bases. Germline loops: CDR1 ENHRY, CDR2 SYGVKD. V lost 6 bases to trimming and J lost 4 bases; unmatched junction nucleotides: 6. The CDR3 extends over 16 amino acids. CDR3 nucleotide sequence: TGTGCCATCAGAGCCGGGACTAGCGGGAGCGCAGATACGCAGTATTTT. It specifies CAIRAGTSGSADTQYF.

The chain joins TRBV27 to TRBJ2-3; 9 bases fit TRBD2. V shed 5 bases, J shed 0 bases, and the junction held 21 bases outside the gene matches. The CDR3 has 21 amino acids. Germline CDR1 is MNHEY and CDR2 is SMNVEV (reference sequence). The DNA for the CDR3 is TGTGCCAGCAGTCCTTCTTTCGGCGGGAGGGCCGAGGGACACAGCACAGATACGCAGTATTTT. This gives the protein CASSPSFGGRAEGHSTDTQYF.

The chain couples TRBV15 to TRBJ1-6; 7 nucleotides line up with TRBD1. V trimming: 0 bases; J trimming: 4 bases; junction bases outside the gene matches: 9. Germline lookup yields CDR1 LNHNV and CDR2 YYDKDF (reference sequence). The CDR3 covers 18 residues. The CDR3 DNA is TGTGCCACCAGCAGAGACTTATACGGGACAGCTTATAATTCACCCCTCCACTTT. Translating it yields CATSRDLYGTAYNSPLHF.

This chain uses TRBV2 with TRBJ2-5; the D gene could be TRBD1 or TRBD2 (5 bases each). The V gene lost 8 bases and the J gene lost 3 bases, with 13 bases spanning the gap. This CDR3 is 13 amino acids long. Germline CDR1 is SNHLY and CDR2 is FYNNEI. The CDR3 region is CASGRGTEETQYF. In DNA form, the CDR3 reads TGTGCCAGCGGCCGAGGGACGGAAGAGACCCAGTACTTC.

In its sample, this clone was seen once. The chain links TRBV20-1 to TRBJ1-1; no clear D gene. This CDR3 is built from 15 residues. Trimming cost V 3 bases and J 0 bases, with 14 bases left between them. Germline CDR1 and CDR2: DFQATT and SNEGSKA (reference sequence). CDR3 DNA: TGCAGTGCTAGTGAAAGGGCGAGGATGAACACTGAAGCTTTCTTT. As protein: CSASERARMNTEAFF.

Only a few counts were recorded for this clone. V and J are TRBV5-5 and TRBJ1-4; D ambiguous. From germline, CDR1 is SGHKS and CDR2 YYEKEE (reference sequence). The CDR3 sequence is 15 residues long. The V end was cut by 2 bases, the J end by 2 bases, with 10 bases between. CDR3 protein: CASSFTGLTNEKLFF. In DNA, the CDR3 is TGTGCCAGCAGCTTTACCGGCCTTACTAATGAAAAACTGTTTTTT.

The chain recombines TRBV3-1 (or the pseudogene TRBV3-2) with TRBJ2-5, with 8 bases lining up with TRBD2. CDR1 is LGHDT, CDR2 YNNKEL, per germline (reference sequence). V shed 2 bases and J 4 bases; nucleotides not matched to a gene: 12. The CDR3 length is 17 residues. The CDR3 sequence is CASSQPTERERGETQYF. The CDR3 coding sequence is TGTGCCAGCAGCCAACCTACGGAGCGGGAGCGGGGAGAGACCCAGTACTTC.

The chain joins TRBV19 to TRBJ2-2; 9 positions match TRBD2. Germline CDR1 and CDR2: LNHDA and SQIVND (reference sequence). J lost 0 bases, V lost 5 bases, and 4 bases had no gene match. There are 16 residues in the CDR3. The CDR3 DNA sequence: TGTGCCAGTAGTGCGGGAGGGAGTACGAACACCGGGGAGCTGTTTTTT. Translating it yields CASSAGGSTNTGELFF.

A remark on this clone: The sample carries other DNA sequences with the same CDR3. V usage is TRBV5-6 and J usage is TRBJ2-3; 9 nucleotides agree with TRBD2. The germline CDR1 and CDR2 sequences are SGHDT and YYEEEE. With V trimmed by 0 bases and J by 0 bases, 8 bases remained unmatched. The CDR3 totals 18 residues. The DNA for the CDR3 is TGTGCCAGCAGCTTGGGTGGCGGGGGGGCCGTTAGCACAGATACGCAGTATTTT. It translates to CASSLGGGGAVSTDTQYF.

The V and J genes are TRBV4-2 and TRBJ2-6, with TRBD2 identical over 12 bases. The CDR3 loop spans 18 amino acids. CDR1 is LGHNA, CDR2 YNFKEQ, per germline. The V and J ends lost 4 bases and 0 bases, in that order; junction bases with no gene match: 4. CDR3 DNA: TGTGCCAGCAGCCTCACTAGCGGGGGGTACTCTGGGGCCAACGTCCTGACTTTC. Its translation is CASSLTSGGYSGANVLTF.

The chain has TRBV28 and TRBJ1-5, with TRBD1 identical over 9 bases. The CDR3 sequence is 15 residues long. V shed 2 bases, J shed 6 bases, and the junction held 5 bases outside the gene matches. Germline loops: CDR1 MDHEN, CDR2 SYDVKM. CDR3 in amino acids: CASSLQQGAVQPQHF. CDR3 DNA: TGTGCCAGCAGTTTACAACAGGGGGCCGTTCAGCCCCAGCATTTT.

The rearrangement uses TRBV9 and TRBJ2-3, with D tentatively TRBD2 (6 bases). Per germline, CDR1 SGDLS and CDR2 YYNGEE. Trimming took 5 bases from V and 7 from J, leaving 20 bases between them. The CDR3 covers 15 residues. CDR3 DNA: TGTGCCAGCAGTCCGGACGGAGGGAGTACGAATACGCAGTATTTT. Translated, it gives CASSPDGGSTNTQYF.

V gene TRBV2 combines with J gene TRBJ2-2, with 7 bases matching TRBD1. CDR1 is SNHLY and CDR2 is FYNNEI in the germline V gene. Trimming removed 5 bases from V and 4 bases from J; junction bases left unmatched: 10. The CDR3 sequence is 16 residues long. This CDR3 reads CASSSTGYRGTGELFF. The CDR3 DNA reads TGTGCCAGCAGTTCTACGGGTTACAGGGGCACCGGGGAGCTGTTTTTT.

The chain is built from TRBV6-1 and TRBJ1-6, with a weak D call TRBD1 (5 bases). V shed 0 bases and J shed 6 bases, with 9 bases lying between them. Germline V lookup: CDR1 MNHNS, CDR2 SASEGT. The CDR3 sequence is 15 residues long. CDR3 loop: CASSEATGGNSPLHF. The CDR3 nucleotides read TGTGCCAGCAGTGAAGCAACAGGCGGTAATTCACCCCTCCACTTT.

The rearrangement links TRBV24-1 to TRBJ1-2, with unresolved D. The CDR3 loop spans 12 amino acids. V dropped 10 bases and J dropped 0 bases, with 8 bases sitting between them. Germline V lookup: CDR1 KGHDR, CDR2 SFDVKD. DNA of the CDR3: TGTGCCACGGGTGGACCTAACTATGGCTACACCTTC. It codes for CATGGPNYGYTF.

The rearrangement joins TRBV18 to TRBJ2-5, with 10 bases identical to TRBD2. The CDR3 covers 15 residues. Trimming took 2 bases from V and 5 from J; bases not matched to a gene: 5. Germline lookup yields CDR1 KGHSH and CDR2 LQKENI. The CDR3 nucleotides read TGTGCCAGCTCACCATTAGCGGGAGGACTGGAGACCCAGTACTTC. This translates into CASSPLAGGLETQYF.

V gene TRBV2 combines with J gene TRBJ2-7, with D perhaps TRBD2 (6 bases). This CDR3 region has 15 residues. CDR1 is SNHLY, CDR2 FYNNEI, per germline. Deletions cut 2 bases from V and 2 bases from J, with 13 bases between. The CDR3 DNA sequence: TGTGCCAGCAGTGAATCTCCCGGGGGTCCCTACGAGCAGTACTTC. This gives the protein CASSESPGGPYEQYF.

The J gene is TRBJ2-3, the V gene TRBV5-3, with TRBD2 as a possible D gene (6 bases). TRBV5-3 is an ORF; its function is uncertain. The germline V and J ends were trimmed by 4 bases and 0 bases, with 18 bases remaining between them. The CDR3 has 17 residues. This chain's CDR3 is CARSPLGWTTSTDTQYF. In DNA, the CDR3 is TGTGCCAGAAGCCCTCTGGGATGGACTACTAGCACAGATACGCAGTATTTT.

This clone occurred once. For the CDR3, the DNA is TGTGCCAGCAGCGAAGCCTACGAGCAGTACTTC. Translation gives CASSEAYEQYF. The gene calls are TRBV28 and TRBJ2-7; D remains ambiguous. CDR3 length equals 11 residues. Germline V gene data show CDR1 as MDHEN and CDR2 as SYDVKM. V dropped 6 bases and J dropped 2 bases, with 5 bases sitting between them.

The chain is built from TRBV3-1 (or the pseudogene TRBV3-2) and TRBJ2-7, with 14 nucleotides matching TRBD2. Germline trimming cut 4 bases from V and 0 bases from J; bases unmatched to any gene: 2. This CDR3 contains 16 residues. Germline-derived CDR1 and CDR2 are LGHDT and YNNKEL (reference sequence). CDR3 protein: CASSRTSGGPSYEQYF. The DNA of the CDR3 is TGTGCCAGCAGCCGGACTAGCGGGGGGCCCTCCTACGAGCAGTACTTC.

V gene TRBV9 combines with J gene TRBJ2-4; D remains unclear. Germline V gene lookup returns CDR1 SGDLS and CDR2 YYNGEE. The CDR3 consists of 14 residues. The V end lost 1 base, the J end lost 9 bases, and 14 bases lay between the germline ends. CDR3 sequence reads: CASSVNVLRSIQYF. The CDR3 nucleotides read TGTGCCAGCAGCGTAAACGTTCTTCGGTCCATTCAGTACTTC.

This sequence joins TRBV7-2 and TRBJ2-7; 7 nucleotides agree with TRBD2. Per germline, CDR1 SGHTA and CDR2 FQGNSA. The CDR3 extends over 15 amino acids. Unmatched junction bases numbered 7, after V lost 4 bases and J lost 1 base. The CDR3 nucleotides read TGTGCCAGCAGCTCCACCCGGACTAGATCCTACGAGCAGTACTTC. Translated: CASSSTRTRSYEQYF.

This clone was seen just once. This sequence joins TRBV6-6 and TRBJ1-1; D unclear. Trimming removed 2 bases at V and 0 bases at J, with 7 bases between. In germline, CDR1 is MNHNY, CDR2 SVGAGI (reference sequence). The length of the CDR3 is 14 residues. CDR3 region: CASSYEVMNTEAFF. CDR3 DNA sequence: TGTGCCAGCAGTTACGAAGTCATGAACACTGAAGCTTTCTTT.

The chain employs TRBV28 and TRBJ1-1, with 9 bases lining up with TRBD1. CDR1 and CDR2 from the germline V gene are MDHEN and SYDVKM. V shed 6 bases and J 1 base; nucleotides not matched to a gene: 6. This CDR3 region has 15 residues. The DNA for the CDR3 is TGTGCCAGCAGGGCCGGGACAGGGTCGAACACTGAAGCTTTCTTT. Translating it yields CASRAGTGSNTEAFF.

The gene calls are TRBV7-5 and TRBJ2-2; TRBD2, the table's D call, lacks a check against the DNA. TRBV7-5 is described as a pseudogene. The CDR3 totals 19 residues. Here the CDR3 reads CARSYRDRIGTSSPGELFF. In DNA form, the CDR3 reads TGTGCCAGAAGCTACCGGGACAGGATTGGGACTAGCTCCCCGGGGGAGCTGTTTTTT.

This clone has only a few counts. V is TRBV2 and J is TRBJ2-1; D possibly corresponds to TRBD1 (5 bases). V was shortened by 11 bases and J by 5 bases, with 13 bases between the two germline ends. This CDR3 region has 12 residues. CDR1 is SNHLY and CDR2 is FYNNEI in the germline V gene. CDR3 DNA sequence: TGTGCCGGGCAAGGGGTGAACAATGAGCAGTTCTTC. Amino acid sequence: CAGQGVNNEQFF.

This clone appeared once. The CDR3 region is CASSLDRGDYNEQFF. The CDR3 coding sequence is TGTGCCAGCAGCCTGGACAGGGGAGACTACAATGAGCAGTTCTTC. V gene TRBV6-5 combines with J gene TRBJ2-1; 9 bases fit TRBD1. Germline CDR1 and CDR2: MNHEY and SVGAGI. The CDR3 is 15 amino acids. Trimming took 6 bases from V and 3 from J; bases not matched to a gene: 6.